This is a list of T cell receptor beta chains from one sample in a study of blood T cell repertoires in COVID-19. Some clones are missing from TCRdb's copy, which holds only in-frame ones; the method was immunoSEQ multiplex PCR. Here the sample spans 85,000 to 90,000 clones, around nine tenths being singletons. Material: peripheral blood. These receptors were obtained from a man of 80 years or more with active or convalescent COVID-19. Each CDR3 is given with its conserved first and last residue. The order of the fields is V gene, clone size, D gene, J gene, CDR3 protein, CDR3 DNA. D genes are given only for firm matches. A row's size may be missing; if present it is once, few, many or a size class.

V gene: TRBV7-8; clone size: .; D gene: TRBD2; J gene: TRBJ2-5; CDR3 protein: CASSLVLAGLQETQYF; CDR3 DNA: TGTGCCAGCAGCTTAGTTCTAGCGGGACTGCAAGAGACCCAGTACTTC
V gene: TRBV7-8; clone size: once; D gene: .; J gene: TRBJ2-1; CDR3 protein: CASSFGHQDNEQFF; CDR3 DNA: TGTGCCAGCAGCTTCGGACACCAGGACAATGAGCAGTTCTTC
V gene: TRBV11-2; clone size: .; D gene: .; J gene: TRBJ2-5; CDR3 protein: CASSSFHYAQETQYF; CDR3 DNA: TGTGCCAGCAGCTCTTTTCACTACGCGCAAGAGACCCAGTACTTC
V gene: TRBV5-5; clone size: .; D gene: TRBD1; J gene: TRBJ1-2; CDR3 protein: CASSSGGSDYGYTF; CDR3 DNA: TGTGCCAGCAGCTCAGGGGGCAGCGACTATGGCTACACCTTC
V gene: TRBV19; clone size: .; D gene: TRBD2; J gene: TRBJ2-3; CDR3 protein: CASSTGTSGITDTQYF; CDR3 DNA: TGTGCCAGTAGTACAGGGACTAGCGGGATAACAGATACGCAGTATTTT
V gene: TRBV7-2; clone size: once; D gene: TRBD1; J gene: TRBJ1-2; CDR3 protein: CASSLNTGEVNDGYTF; CDR3 DNA: TGTGCCAGCAGCTTAAATACAGGGGAAGTAAACGATGGCTACACCTTC
V gene: TRBV25-1; clone size: .; D gene: TRBD1; J gene: TRBJ1-3; CDR3 protein: CASSEWTGAGNTIYF; CDR3 DNA: TGTGCCAGCAGTGAATGGACAGGGGCTGGAAACACCATATATTTT
V gene: TRBV5-4; clone size: .; D gene: .; J gene: TRBJ1-2; CDR3 protein: CASSNNADGYTF; CDR3 DNA: TGTGCCAGCAGCAACAATGCGGATGGCTACACCTTC
V gene: TRBV2; clone size: .; D gene: TRBD1; J gene: TRBJ2-7; CDR3 protein: CASRRDRGQFYEQYF; CDR3 DNA: TGTGCCAGCAGGAGAGACAGGGGCCAATTTTACGAGCAGTACTTC
V gene: TRBV27; clone size: few; D gene: TRBD1; J gene: TRBJ1-6; CDR3 protein: CASSRSGQGYSPLHF; CDR3 DNA: TGTGCCAGCAGTAGATCCGGACAGGGCTATTCACCCCTCCACTTT
V gene: TRBV25-1; clone size: .; D gene: .; J gene: TRBJ2-2; CDR3 protein: CASSDTQRVTGELFF; CDR3 DNA: TGTGCCAGCAGTGACACCCAGCGCGTCACCGGGGAGCTGTTTTTT
V gene: TRBV18; clone size: once; D gene: .; J gene: TRBJ1-3; CDR3 protein: CASSQTGGNTIYF; CDR3 DNA: TGTGCCAGCTCACAAACCGGGGGAAACACCATATATTTT
V gene: TRBV5-6; clone size: .; D gene: TRBD1; J gene: TRBJ1-2; CDR3 protein: CGTARGAGGYTF; CDR3 DNA: TGTGGGACGGCCAGGGGGGCAGGCGGCTACACCTTC
V gene: TRBV11-2; clone size: .; D gene: .; J gene: TRBJ2-1; CDR3 protein: CASRFGGLGNEQFF; CDR3 DNA: TGTGCCAGCAGATTCGGAGGGTTGGGTAATGAGCAGTTCTTC
V gene: TRBV4-3; clone size: .; D gene: TRBD2; J gene: TRBJ2-2; CDR3 protein: CASSQTSGNTGELFF; CDR3 DNA: TGCGCCAGCAGCCAAACTAGCGGGAACACCGGGGAGCTGTTTTTT
V gene: TRBV6-5; clone size: .; D gene: TRBD1; J gene: TRBJ2-7; CDR3 protein: CASTRGGQGSYEQYF; CDR3 DNA: TGTGCCAGCACCCGAGGGGGACAGGGGTCCTACGAGCAGTACTTC
V gene: TRBV3-1/TRBV3-2; clone size: .; D gene: .; J gene: TRBJ1-5; CDR3 protein: CASSQVPGGYQPQHF; CDR3 DNA: TGTGCCAGCAGCCAAGTACCGGGGGGCTATCAGCCCCAGCATTTT
V gene: TRBV24-1; clone size: .; D gene: TRBD2; J gene: TRBJ2-1; CDR3 protein: CATSDSPGTSGTWNEQFF; CDR3 DNA: TGTGCCACCAGTGATTCCCCCGGGACTAGCGGTACTTGGAATGAGCAGTTCTTC
V gene: TRBV30; clone size: .; D gene: TRBD2; J gene: TRBJ2-1; CDR3 protein: CAWSVILAGVVIRSYNEQFF; CDR3 DNA: TGTGCCTGGAGTGTAATACTAGCGGGAGTTGTAATTAGGTCCTACAATGAGCAGTTCTTC
V gene: TRBV2; clone size: .; D gene: .; J gene: TRBJ1-5; CDR3 protein: CASSEGGLGNQPQHF; CDR3 DNA: TGTGCCAGCAGTGAGGGGGGACTAGGCAATCAGCCCCAGCATTTT
V gene: TRBV12-3/TRBV12-4; clone size: .; D gene: .; J gene: TRBJ1-2; CDR3 protein: CASSFNQGMGYTF; CDR3 DNA: TGTGCCAGCAGTTTTAACCAGGGGATGGGCTACACCTTC
V gene: TRBV19; clone size: .; D gene: TRBD1; J gene: TRBJ1-2; CDR3 protein: CASSQDRNYGYTF; CDR3 DNA: TGTGCCAGTAGTCAGGACAGGAACTATGGCTACACCTTC
V gene: TRBV7-9; clone size: .; D gene: .; J gene: TRBJ2-7; CDR3 protein: CASSQSRWEQYF; CDR3 DNA: TGTGCCAGCAGCCAATCGCGTTGGGAGCAGTACTTC
V gene: TRBV28; clone size: .; D gene: TRBD2; J gene: TRBJ2-1; CDR3 protein: CASTPGGELAGNEQFF; CDR3 DNA: TGTGCCAGCACCCCGGGGGGGGAGCTAGCGGGCAATGAGCAGTTCTTC
V gene: TRBV2; clone size: .; D gene: .; J gene: TRBJ1-5; CDR3 protein: CASSGQSNQPQHF; CDR3 DNA: TGTGCCAGCAGTGGACAGAGCAATCAGCCCCAGCATTTT
V gene: TRBV11-3; clone size: .; D gene: .; J gene: TRBJ2-1; CDR3 protein: CASSLDGTHYNEQFF; CDR3 DNA: TGTGCCAGCAGCTTAGATGGGACACACTACAATGAGCAGTTCTTC
V gene: TRBV13; clone size: .; D gene: TRBD2; J gene: TRBJ2-2; CDR3 protein: CASSPRLAPGELFF; CDR3 DNA: TGTGCCAGCAGCCCCAGACTAGCGCCCGGGGAGCTGTTTTTT
V gene: TRBV4-2; clone size: .; D gene: .; J gene: TRBJ1-4; CDR3 protein: CASSQNAGATEKLFF; CDR3 DNA: TGTGCCAGCAGCCAAAATGCGGGGGCAACTGAAAAACTGTTTTTT
V gene: TRBV5-1; clone size: .; D gene: .; J gene: TRBJ2-2; CDR3 protein: CASTTRGQTDTGELFF; CDR3 DNA: TGCGCCAGCACAACGCGGGGCCAGACGGACACCGGGGAGCTGTTTTTT
V gene: TRBV5-6; clone size: few; D gene: .; J gene: TRBJ1-6; CDR3 protein: CASSLGISYNSPLHF; CDR3 DNA: TGTGCCAGCAGCCTAGGTATTAGCTATAATTCACCCCTCCACTTT
V gene: TRBV6-2/TRBV6-3; clone size: .; D gene: TRBD2; J gene: TRBJ2-1; CDR3 protein: CASSYSTGTSGRASYNEQFF; CDR3 DNA: TGTGCCAGCAGTTACTCGACCGGGACTAGCGGGAGGGCCTCCTACAATGAGCAGTTCTTC
V gene: TRBV7-8; clone size: few; D gene: .; J gene: TRBJ1-2; CDR3 protein: CASSTRTREWHGYTF; CDR3 DNA: TGTGCCAGCAGCACCCGGACCAGGGAATGGCATGGCTACACCTTC
V gene: TRBV27; clone size: .; D gene: TRBD2; J gene: TRBJ2-2; CDR3 protein: CASSPRVAGTGELFF; CDR3 DNA: TGTGCCAGCAGTCCCAGAGTAGCGGGAACCGGGGAGCTGTTTTTT
V gene: TRBV5-6; clone size: few; D gene: TRBD1; J gene: TRBJ2-1; CDR3 protein: CASSKDRGETYNEQFF; CDR3 DNA: TGTGCCAGCAGCAAAGACAGGGGGGAGACCTACAATGAGCAGTTCTTC
V gene: TRBV5-1; clone size: .; D gene: .; J gene: TRBJ1-4; CDR3 protein: CASSLTSNEKLFF; CDR3 DNA: TGCGCCAGCAGCTTGACATCTAATGAAAAACTGTTTTTT
V gene: TRBV5-4; clone size: .; D gene: .; J gene: TRBJ1-2; CDR3 protein: CASSFVGASYGYTF; CDR3 DNA: TGTGCCAGCAGCTTTGTGGGGGCGAGCTATGGCTACACCTTC
V gene: TRBV4-2; clone size: once; D gene: .; J gene: TRBJ2-7; CDR3 protein: CASSQDRGRAEQYF; CDR3 DNA: TGTGCCAGCAGCCAAGATCGAGGCAGGGCGGAGCAGTACTTC
V gene: TRBV10-1; clone size: .; D gene: TRBD1; J gene: TRBJ1-1; CDR3 protein: CASSESGDRNTEAFF; CDR3 DNA: TGCGCCAGCAGTGAGTCGGGGGACAGGAACACTGAAGCTTTCTTT
V gene: TRBV18; clone size: .; D gene: .; J gene: TRBJ2-5; CDR3 protein: CASSPRTGGQETQYF; CDR3 DNA: TGTGCCAGCTCACCACGCACCGGAGGCCAAGAGACCCAGTACTTC
V gene: TRBV5-8; clone size: .; D gene: .; J gene: TRBJ2-1; CDR3 protein: CASSPIRVAYNEQFF; CDR3 DNA: TGTGCCAGCAGCCCTATCAGGGTAGCCTACAATGAGCAGTTCTTC
V gene: TRBV6-2/TRBV6-3; clone size: few; D gene: TRBD2; J gene: TRBJ2-1; CDR3 protein: CASSGLAPIRSYNEQFF; CDR3 DNA: TGTGCCAGTAGCGGACTAGCGCCTATACGCTCCTACAATGAGCAGTTCTTC
V gene: TRBV6-2/TRBV6-3; clone size: .; D gene: .; J gene: TRBJ2-3; CDR3 protein: CASRPGDRSTDTQYF; CDR3 DNA: TGTGCCAGCAGACCTGGAGACAGGAGCACAGATACGCAGTATTTT
V gene: TRBV27; clone size: .; D gene: TRBD1; J gene: TRBJ1-3; CDR3 protein: CASSPGGQVTSGNTIYF; CDR3 DNA: TGTGCCAGCAGTCCGGGGGGACAGGTCACCTCTGGAAACACCATATATTTT
V gene: TRBV4-3; clone size: .; D gene: TRBD2; J gene: TRBJ2-2; CDR3 protein: CASSPKGASGFTGELFF; CDR3 DNA: TGCGCCAGCAGCCCAAAAGGAGCTAGCGGATTCACCGGGGAGCTGTTTTTT
V gene: TRBV7-7; clone size: .; D gene: TRBD2; J gene: TRBJ2-1; CDR3 protein: CASSLGGLAGGNEQFF; CDR3 DNA: TGTGCTAGCAGCTTAGGAGGACTAGCGGGAGGCAATGAGCAGTTCTTC
V gene: TRBV5-4; clone size: few; D gene: .; J gene: TRBJ1-2; CDR3 protein: CASGKGGGAVGYTF; CDR3 DNA: TGTGCCAGCGGAAAGGGAGGGGGGGCGGTTGGCTACACCTTC
V gene: TRBV7-2; clone size: .; D gene: .; J gene: TRBJ2-1; CDR3 protein: CASRPRGTSSSYNEQFF; CDR3 DNA: TGTGCCAGCAGACCCCGAGGGACATCGAGCTCCTACAATGAGCAGTTCTTC
V gene: TRBV18; clone size: few; D gene: TRBD1; J gene: TRBJ1-5; CDR3 protein: CASSPDRTSNQPQHF; CDR3 DNA: TGTGCCAGCTCACCGGACAGGACTAGCAATCAGCCCCAGCATTTT
V gene: TRBV29-1; clone size: .; D gene: TRBD2; J gene: TRBJ2-3; CDR3 protein: CSAPGLAMGNTQYF; CDR3 DNA: TGCAGCGCCCCGGGACTAGCGATGGGGAATACGCAGTATTTT
V gene: TRBV6-5; clone size: .; D gene: TRBD2; J gene: TRBJ2-3; CDR3 protein: CASSATGRPDTQYF; CDR3 DNA: TGTGCCAGCAGCGCGACCGGGAGGCCAGATACGCAGTATTTT
V gene: TRBV5-1; clone size: .; D gene: .; J gene: TRBJ2-3; CDR3 protein: CASSPQGPTDTQYF; CDR3 DNA: TGCGCCAGCAGCCCCCAGGGCCCCACAGATACGCAGTATTTT
V gene: TRBV5-4; clone size: .; D gene: TRBD2; J gene: TRBJ2-5; CDR3 protein: CASSKTSGNVETQYF; CDR3 DNA: TGTGCCAGCAGCAAAACTAGCGGGAATGTCGAGACCCAGTACTTC
V gene: TRBV9; clone size: .; D gene: .; J gene: TRBJ1-2; CDR3 protein: CASSVGTGGGIGENGYTF; CDR3 DNA: TGTGCCAGCAGCGTAGGGACGGGCGGAGGGATAGGGGAGAATGGCTACACCTTC
V gene: TRBV29-1; clone size: .; D gene: TRBD2; J gene: TRBJ2-3; CDR3 protein: CSVGGAGSFRDTQYF; CDR3 DNA: TGCAGCGTTGGGGGAGCGGGGTCCTTCAGGGATACGCAGTATTTT
V gene: TRBV4-1; clone size: .; D gene: TRBD1; J gene: TRBJ2-6; CDR3 protein: CASSLGMDRVLTGANVLTF; CDR3 DNA: TGCGCCAGCAGCCTCGGAATGGACAGGGTTCTCACTGGGGCCAACGTCCTGACTTTC
V gene: TRBV2; clone size: few; D gene: .; J gene: TRBJ2-1; CDR3 protein: CASRNSGEQFF; CDR3 DNA: TGTGCCAGCCGTAATAGCGGTGAGCAGTTCTTC
V gene: TRBV28; clone size: .; D gene: .; J gene: TRBJ1-5; CDR3 protein: CASSQQPNSNQPQHF; CDR3 DNA: TGTGCCAGCAGTCAACAGCCGAATAGCAATCAGCCCCAGCATTTT
V gene: TRBV10-3; clone size: .; D gene: .; J gene: TRBJ1-5; CDR3 protein: CAISEFGSNQPQHF; CDR3 DNA: TGTGCCATCAGTGAGTTCGGGTCCAATCAGCCCCAGCATTTT
V gene: TRBV30; clone size: once; D gene: TRBD1; J gene: TRBJ1-2; CDR3 protein: CAWRGQGYGYTF; CDR3 DNA: TGTGCCTGGAGAGGACAGGGGTATGGCTACACCTTC